This entry is about one TCR beta chain. Its binding antigen is unknown. Base qualities are not recorded, but no much larger clone differs from it by a single base. The sample originates from a study of blood T cell repertoires in COVID-19 (dated by TCRdb to about 2020). For the wider study: The collaborator samples originated in the United States, Italy and Spain and spanned the acute and convalescent phases of COVID-19. The prospective study material was composed of cDNA or gDNA derived from T cells, B-cell-depleted T cells, or PBMCs. The dataset comprised deeply sampled blood TCRbeta repertoires from subjects exposed to, actively infected with, or recovered from COVID-19. The repertoires were released in a freely available public database meant as a resource for research on the immune response to SARS-CoV-2. The samples were drawn from the first 160 participants of the ongoing ImmuneRACE study and from 950 to 1,500 subjects provided by 6 global collaborators. Nearly every sample came with metadata listing a de-identified subject ID, COVID-19 status, age in years and sex. Where HLA class I and class II types were available, the types were taken from metadata supplied by the sample provider, not from assay-based typing. The investigation overall reported the following: The amount of clinical and demographic metadata varied by source and participant and was provided uncurated.

TCRbeta CDR3 regions were amplified from genomic DNA by means of the immunoSEQ Assay, a bias-controlled multiplex PCR. As for the authors' bioinformatics: Within the assay, amplification of reference gene primers was used to estimate how many nucleated cells each sample contained. Sequence reads were collapsed and filtered to measure the absolute abundance of every unique TCRbeta CDR3 rearrangement. For each sample, productive Simpson clonality was calculated as the square root of Simpson's diversity index over productive rearrangements. TCRdb provides this immuneACCESS table in a form limited to in-frame rearrangements. Some clones are lacking; in checked studies, under half of them reflect an unresolved V gene, and why the rest are absent is not known. V and J calls and clone size are given by that table; D and trimming were obtained from the DNA. Here the sample has 400,000 to 500,000 clones; roughly 90% occur a single time. The biggest ten clones account for approximately 2% of the sample.

V drops 0 bases and J drops 8 bases, leaving 13 bases in between. CDR1 and CDR2 were assigned from the germline V gene as SGHTA and FQGNSA. Including cysteine and phenylalanine, the CDR3 has 15 amino acids. Kept here is only the CDR3 DNA, which spans 45 bases and is read in frame from base 1. Participants in the prospective study were enrolled through a virtual design, were aged about 18 to 90 years, and lived in roughly 25 United States geographic areas. Cohort assignment in the prospective study relied on participant-reported clinical history from a screening survey and a study questionnaire. Recovered participants in ImmuneRACE Cohort 3 were defined by two consecutive negative NP/OP PCR tests, clearance by a healthcare professional, or resolution of symptoms. In the prospective study, whole blood, serum and a nasopharyngeal or oropharyngeal swab were collected from each participant by mobile phlebotomists. Prospective study participants could optionally give additional blood draws and questionnaires over a roughly two-month period. Prospective study blood samples were shipped either frozen or at room temperature before DNA extraction.

The source material was PBMCs or T cells enriched from blood (not recorded which). The rearranged chain carries TRBV7-2 and TRBJ1-4, with the D gene not clear enough to name. The receptor was derived from a woman aged 40 to 49 who had recovered from COVID-19. The CDR3 here reads CASSLAPGLKEKLFF. Here is the DNA: TGTGCCAGCAGCTTAGCTCCGGGGTTGAAGGAAAAACTGTTTTTT.